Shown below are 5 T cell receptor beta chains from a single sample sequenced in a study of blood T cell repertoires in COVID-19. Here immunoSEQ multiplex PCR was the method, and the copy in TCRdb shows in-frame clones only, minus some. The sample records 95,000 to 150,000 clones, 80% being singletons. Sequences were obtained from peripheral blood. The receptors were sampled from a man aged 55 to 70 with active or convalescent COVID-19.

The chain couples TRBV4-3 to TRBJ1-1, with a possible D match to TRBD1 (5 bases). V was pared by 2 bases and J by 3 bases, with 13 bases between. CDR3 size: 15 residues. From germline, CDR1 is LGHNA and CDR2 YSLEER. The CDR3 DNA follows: TGCGCCAGCAGCCAATCCCTCGGGGGGGACACTGAAGCTTTCTTT. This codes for CASSQSLGGDTEAFF.

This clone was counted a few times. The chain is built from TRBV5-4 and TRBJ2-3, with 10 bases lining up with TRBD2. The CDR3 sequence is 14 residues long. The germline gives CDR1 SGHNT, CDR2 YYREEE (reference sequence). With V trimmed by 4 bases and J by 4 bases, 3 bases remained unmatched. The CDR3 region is CASSLAGVADTQYF. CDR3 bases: TGTGCCAGCAGCCTAGCGGGAGTCGCAGATACGCAGTATTTT. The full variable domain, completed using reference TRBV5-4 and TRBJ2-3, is ETGVTQSPTHLIKTRGQQVTLRCSSQSGHNTVSWYQQALGQGPQFIFQYYREEENGRGNFPPRFSGLQFPNYSSELNVNALELDDSALYLCASSLAGVADTQYFGPGTRLTVL.

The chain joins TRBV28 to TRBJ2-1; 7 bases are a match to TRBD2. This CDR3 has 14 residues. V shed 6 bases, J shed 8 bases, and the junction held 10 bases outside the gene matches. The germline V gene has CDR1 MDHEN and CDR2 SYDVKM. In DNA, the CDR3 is TGTGCCAGCAGCCCGCGACGGGCGGGGGATGAGCAGTTCTTC. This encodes CASSPRRAGDEQFF.

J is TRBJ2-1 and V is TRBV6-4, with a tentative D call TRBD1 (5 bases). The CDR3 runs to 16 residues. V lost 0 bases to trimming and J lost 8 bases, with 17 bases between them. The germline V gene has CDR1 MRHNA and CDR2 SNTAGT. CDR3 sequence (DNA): TGTGCCAGCAGTGACTCGGGGCGGAACCTGAAGCATGAGCAGTTCTTC. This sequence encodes CASSDSGRNLKHEQFF.

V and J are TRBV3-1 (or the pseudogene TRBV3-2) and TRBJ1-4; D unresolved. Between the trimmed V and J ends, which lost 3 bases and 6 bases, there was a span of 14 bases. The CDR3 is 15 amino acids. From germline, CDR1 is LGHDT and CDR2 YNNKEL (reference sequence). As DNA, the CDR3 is TGTGCCAGCAGCCAGCCCACTCGGGGTCATGAAAAACTGTTTTTT. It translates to CASSQPTRGHEKLFF.